This entry describes one T cell receptor beta chain. Its antigen is unknown. Nothing much larger sits one base from this clone, and base qualities are not available. Sequencer: Illumina NovaSeq 6000. TCR cDNA was made using 5'RACE template switching, a step that added a universal primer site and unique molecular identifiers. cDNA synthesis was primed from both the TCR alpha and TCR beta constant segments. Library amplification involved two PCR steps, and the second step added sample barcodes and sequencing adapters. Sequencing of libraries was done on Illumina HiSeq 2500 (2x100 bp) or NovaSeq (2x150 bp). As for the authors' bioinformatics: Reads were demultiplexed and collapsed into UMI consensus sequences with MIGEC, and V(D)J alignment was performed with MiXCR. Vaccine-responding clonotypes were defined with edgeR using replicate PBMC samples, requiring FDR below 0.01 and a log2 fold change above 5 up to day 15. CD4 or CD8 identity was assigned to each bulk clonotype according to whether the clonotype was present at higher abundance in the sequenced CD4 repertoire or the sequenced CD8 repertoire. The public sequencing data were trimmed at Q25 with fastp and processed into clonotypes with MiXCR by TCRdb, which kept only in-frame beta chains. Identical CDR3 protein sequences are pooled into one entry, listed with their most common genes and DNA. The V and J calls come from TCRdb's annotation, not from the publication. The sample data list under 500,000 distinct CDR3 sequences, and about 19% of these were observed just once. Clones ranked in the top ten supply roughly a sixth of the sample.

The CDR3 runs 18 residues from the cysteine to the phenylalanine. Only CDR3 DNA is held: 54 bases, read in frame from base 1. According to the germline V gene, CDR1 reads SGHRS and CDR2 reads YFSETQ. Compared with germline, V lacks 3 bases and J lacks 0 bases; bases without a gene match: 10. This specimen comes from a study of T cells after yellow fever vaccination (dated by TCRdb to 2018 to 2020). With regard to the full study: Libraries from fractions with low cell numbers were prepared with the SMART-Seq v4 Ultra Low Input RNA kit. Blood was drawn at multiple timepoints before and after primary and secondary immunization, with bulk PBMC replicates and cell subsets isolated. To follow T-cell clones before and after both primary and booster YFV17D yellow fever vaccination, bulk TCR alpha and beta repertoires underwent longitudinal sequencing. Two healthy male donors, one aged 18 to 30 and one aged 30 to 39 years, were included in the cohort.

Overall study outcomes, separate from this receptor: Most clones expanded after primary vaccination (almost 97% of CD4 and 88% of CD8) were re-detected after the booster, suggesting that broad memory maintenance occurred. Because abundant contaminating clonotypes from the bulk population could be contained in FACS-sorted repertoires, computational filtering was required. A small share of clonotypes occurred in both CD4 and CD8 compartments, likely arising from convergent recombination. Because only a couple of donors were included in the study, the extent to which the findings can be generalized is limited. Compared with the primary T-cell response, the secondary T-cell response was faster but weaker, reaching its peak on day 5 rather than on day 15.

The treatment or condition tag for this specimen amounts to: live attenuated yellow fever vaccine strain. At every blood-draw timepoint, two biological replicates of bulk PBMCs were collected. A standard Ficoll-Paque protocol was used to isolate PBMCs from peripheral blood. RNA was extracted with TriZol from bulk PBMCs, CD4 and CD8 fractions, and dextramer-positive and dextramer-negative fractions. This TCR was sampled from a man between 18 and 29 years old who received the YFV17D yellow fever vaccine. The sequencing here drew on PBMCs, taken before the yellow fever booster vaccination. The sequence joins TRBV5-1 to TRBJ2-3; 10 bases in the middle match TRBD2. The CDR3 here reads CASSSPQRGGPSTDTQYF. The DNA sequence reads TGCGCCAGCAGCTCCCCCCAGCGGGGGGGCCCTAGCACAGATACGCAGTATTTT.